A selection of T cell receptor beta chains follows, all from one sample in a study of blood T cell repertoires in COVID-19. Here immunoSEQ multiplex PCR was the method, and the copy in TCRdb shows in-frame clones only, minus some. The top ten clones hold around 2.5% of a sample with around 330,000 clones, 90% of them seen once. The sequenced material came from PBMCs or T cells enriched from blood (not recorded which). Receptor source: a man in his 60s who had recovered from COVID-19. Each CDR3 is given with its conserved first and last residue. Each record gives: D gene, V gene, clone size, J gene, CDR3 DNA, CDR3 protein. A D gene is named only where the DNA matches it firmly. Some rows have no size entry. The others give once, few or many, or a class for an expanded clone.

NA	TRBV2	NA	TRBJ1-2	TGTGCCAGCATGGAGGGGCTTAACTATGGCTACACCTTC	CASMEGLNYGYTF
TRBD1	TRBV5-1	NA	TRBJ1-4	TGCGCCAGCAGCTCGGACAGGGGGGCAGCAACTAATGAAAAACTGTTTTTT	CASSSDRGAATNEKLFF
NA	TRBV2	NA	TRBJ2-1	TGTGCCAGCAATCCCGACGGGGGGCTAAGTGAGCAGTTCTTC	CASNPDGGLSEQFF
NA	TRBV30	NA	TRBJ1-4	TGTGCCTCCAGGCAGGGCCCCATTGCAACTAATGAAAAACTGTTTTTT	CASRQGPIATNEKLFF
NA	TRBV7-6	NA	TRBJ2-7	TGTGCCAGCAGTCGACCCGGGACAAGGAACTTC	CASSRPGTRNF
TRBD2	TRBV2	NA	TRBJ2-5	TGTGCCAGCAGGACTAGCGGGAGTATGGAGACCCAGTACTTC	CASRTSGSMETQYF
TRBD1	TRBV9	NA	TRBJ1-2	TGTGCCAGCACCCGCCAGCTCCAGGGGGATGGCTACACCTTC	CASTRQLQGDGYTF
TRBD2	TRBV7-8	NA	TRBJ2-2	TGTGCCAGCAGCTTTAGCGGGGGGGCCCCCGGGGAGCTGTTTTTT	CASSFSGGAPGELFF
NA	TRBV5-8	NA	TRBJ2-3	TGTGCCAGCCCAATAGGTTACGGTCAACTAAGTCTAAGAAGCACAGATACGCAGTATTTT	CASPIGYGQLSLRSTDTQYF
NA	TRBV12-3/TRBV12-4	NA	TRBJ2-7	TGTGCCAGCGGAAGTGGGGGAGGACGCGAGCAGTACTTC	CASGSGGGREQYF
TRBD2	TRBV9	NA	TRBJ2-1	TGTGCCAGCAGCGTAGGTAGCGGGACCTACAATGAGCAGTTCTTC	CASSVGSGTYNEQFF
NA	TRBV7-3	NA	TRBJ1-1	TGTGCCAGCAGCTTAAGGGGACAAGGGTATGAAGCTTTCTTT	CASSLRGQGYEAFF
NA	TRBV19	NA	TRBJ1-5	TGTGCCAGTAGTATAGCCCGGCGGGGGCGGTGGCCCCAGCATTTT	CASSIARRGRWPQHF
TRBD1	TRBV6-6	NA	TRBJ1-2	TGTGCCAGCAGTTACCCGGGACAGGCGAACTATGGCTACACCTTC	CASSYPGQANYGYTF
NA	TRBV11-1	NA	TRBJ2-5	TGTGCCAGCAGCTTAACGGTTAGAGGGAGCCCTAAGACCCAGTACTTC	CASSLTVRGSPKTQYF
NA	TRBV5-6	NA	TRBJ2-5	TGTGCCAGCAGCGTCCGGGCCTCAGGGGGGGAGACCCAGTACTTC	CASSVRASGGETQYF
TRBD2	TRBV19	once	TRBJ2-1	TGTGCCAGTAGGGGAAGTGAGCGGGGGGGCCATGCTGAGCAGTTCTTC	CASRGSERGGHAEQFF
NA	TRBV6-6	NA	TRBJ2-2	TGTGCCAGCAGTCCCAGGGACACCGGGGAGCTGTTTTTT	CASSPRDTGELFF
NA	TRBV13	NA	TRBJ1-1	TGTGCCAGCAGTTTGACAGCGAACACTGAAGCTTTCTTT	CASSLTANTEAFF
TRBD2	TRBV6-5	NA	TRBJ2-1	TGTGCCAGCAATACCGGGACTAGAGGTTGGAATGAGCAGTTCTTC	CASNTGTRGWNEQFF
TRBD2	TRBV5-4	NA	TRBJ2-7	TGTGCCAGCAGCTTTGCGGGGGGGGCGTCCTACGAGCAGTACTTC	CASSFAGGASYEQYF
TRBD1	TRBV6-4	NA	TRBJ1-2	TGTGCCAGCAGCGCAGGACAGGGTGGCTATGGCTACACCTTC	CASSAGQGGYGYTF
TRBD1	TRBV19	NA	TRBJ2-3	TGTGCCAGTAGCCCGGACAGGAGCACAGATACGCAGTATTTT	CASSPDRSTDTQYF
TRBD1	TRBV11-2	NA	TRBJ1-1	TGTGCCAGCAGCGTATACCGGGACAGGAGGCCTGAAGCTTTCTTT	CASSVYRDRRPEAFF
TRBD1	TRBV5-5	NA	TRBJ1-3	TGTGCCAGCAGCTTATCGGGACAGGGCCAACCTTCTGGAAACACCATATATTTT	CASSLSGQGQPSGNTIYF
NA	TRBV19	NA	TRBJ1-2	TGTGCCAGTAGTACTGTGGAGGTTGGGTTAAACTATGGCTACACCTTC	CASSTVEVGLNYGYTF
TRBD1	TRBV19	NA	TRBJ2-7	TGTGCCAGTAGTTCGGGACAGGGGTTCTACGAGCAGTACTTC	CASSSGQGFYEQYF
TRBD1	TRBV18	once	TRBJ1-6	TGTGCCAGCTCACCTAAGACAGGGGCGTCACCCCTCCACTTT	CASSPKTGASPLHF
TRBD2	TRBV29-1	NA	TRBJ2-7	TGCAGCGTCTCTTCGGGGGGGGAGGTACTAGAGCAGTACTTC	CSVSSGGEVLEQYF
NA	TRBV6-5	NA	TRBJ1-1	TGTGCCAGCAGTTCCCCCCGGGGGGGGAGCGCTGAAGCTTTCTTT	CASSSPRGGSAEAFF
TRBD1	TRBV7-9	NA	TRBJ2-7	TGTGCCAGCAGCAATCGACAGGGAACAAGCGAGCAGTACTTC	CASSNRQGTSEQYF
NA	TRBV27	NA	TRBJ1-1	TGTGCCAGCAGACCCACAGGGCAAGGAGAAGCTTTCTTT	CASRPTGQGEAFF
NA	TRBV10-3	NA	TRBJ1-5	TGTGCCATCAGTGAGTCGACAGGTAATCAGCCCCAGCATTTT	CAISESTGNQPQHF
TRBD1	TRBV3-1/TRBV3-2	NA	TRBJ1-1	TGTGCCAGCAGCCAAGGAGCGGGGACAGGTAAAGCTTTCTTT	CASSQGAGTGKAFF
NA	TRBV7-3	NA	TRBJ1-1	TGTGCCAGCAGCTTAATGGGGAGCGCCGAAGCTTTCTTT	CASSLMGSAEAFF
TRBD1	TRBV30	NA	TRBJ1-4	TGTGCGTATGCCGGGACAGGGGAGGAAAAACTGTTTTTT	CAYAGTGEEKLFF
NA	TRBV5-1	NA	TRBJ2-3	TGCGCCAGCAGCTTGTGGGACACCACAGATACGCAGTATTTT	CASSLWDTTDTQYF
NA	TRBV7-8	NA	TRBJ2-1	TGTGCCAGCAGCTTGCACGGGGGTGATAACAATGAGCAGTTCTTC	CASSLHGGDNNEQFF
NA	TRBV27	NA	TRBJ2-2	TGTGCCAGCAGGAAGGACAGAAACACCGGGGAGCTGTTTTTT	CASRKDRNTGELFF